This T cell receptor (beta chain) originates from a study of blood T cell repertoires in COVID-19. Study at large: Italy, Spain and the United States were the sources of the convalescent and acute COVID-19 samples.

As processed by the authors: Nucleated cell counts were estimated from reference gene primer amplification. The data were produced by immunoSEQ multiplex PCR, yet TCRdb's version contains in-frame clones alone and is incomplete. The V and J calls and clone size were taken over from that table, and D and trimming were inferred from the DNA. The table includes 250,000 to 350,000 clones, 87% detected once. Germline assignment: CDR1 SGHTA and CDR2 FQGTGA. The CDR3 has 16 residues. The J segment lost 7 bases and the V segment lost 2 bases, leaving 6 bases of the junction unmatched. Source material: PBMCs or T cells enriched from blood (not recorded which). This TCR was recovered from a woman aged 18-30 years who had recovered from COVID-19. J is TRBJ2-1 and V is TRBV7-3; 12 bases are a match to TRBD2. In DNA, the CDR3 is TGTGCCAGCAGCTTACCTAGCGGGGGGGCCAGTAATGAGCAGTTCTTC. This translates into CASSLPSGGASNEQFF.